This T cell receptor beta chain originates from a study of CD8 T cells in ankylosing spondylitis. Points from the study as a whole: Existing reports had already noted some motif variants in reactive arthritis synovial fluid and blood.

This clonotype has ten or more counts. Its specificity is not known. MiXCR was run by TCRdb on the 5' RACE reads, yielding one entry per CDR3 protein. The repertoire has about 33,000 distinct CDR3 sequences, around an eighth of them found once; the top ten carry approximately 31%. Germline V gene lookup returns CDR1 SGHRS and CDR2 YFSETQ. The CDR3 contains 13 residues. The germline V and J ends were trimmed by 3 bases and 3 bases, with 10 bases remaining between them. The receptor's source is a male donor with ankylosing spondylitis. V is TRBV5-1 and J is TRBJ2-7; the D gene is possibly TRBD2 (5 bases). The sample comprised synovial fluid, either unsorted or a sorted T cell fraction (not recorded which). The CDR3 sequence is CASSSYGDYEQYF. CDR3 DNA sequence: TGCGCCAGCAGCTCCTACGGGGACTACGAGCAGTACTTC.